These 32 T cell receptor delta chains came from one sample sequenced in a study of Vγ9Vδ2 T cells in congenital toxoplasmosis. A single-tube template-switch cDNA reaction was primed with TRGC- and TRDC-specific primers. The TRGC primer design covered both constant genes, TRGC1 and TRGC2. TCRdb redid clone calling on the reads using CATT. The profile shows about 940 delta-chain clones, about 21% of them singletons. The sample comprised gamma-delta T cells from blood. The receptor set was obtained from a child younger than 10 born to a mother with Toxoplasma gondii infection during pregnancy, either congenitally infected or uninfected (not recorded which).

Details on this clone: At residue 5, the TCRdb amino acid sequence and the translated nucleotide sequence differ, so the protein here is the DNA translation. V gene TRDV2 combines with J gene TRDJ3, with 8 bases fitting TRDD3. This CDR3 has 18 residues. After removal of 3 bases from V and 0 bases from J, the junction contained 6 bases not matched to a gene. Per germline, CDR1 GEAIGNYY and CDR2 EKD. This chain's CDR3 is CACDGLGDRSWDTRQMFF. The CDR3 bases are TGTGCCTGTGACGGGCTGGGGGACCGCTCCTGGGACACCCGACAGATGTTTTTC.

A remark on this clone: It differs at one base from a far larger clone, so likely a read error. The chain combines TRDV2 with TRDJ2, with 8 bases aligning to TRDD3. With 0 bases clipped from V and 6 bases from J, the junction kept 11 bases outside the gene matches. The CDR3 is made up of 17 amino acids. The V gene's germline CDR1 is GEAIGNYY and CDR2 EKD. The CDR3 loop is CACDTLGESFVAAQLFF. The CDR3 DNA follows: TGTGCCTGTGACACCCTGGGGGAAAGTTTTGTGGCAGCACAACTCTTCTTT.

Points on this clone: A single base separates this from a much larger clone, so it may be a read error. V gene TRDV2 combines with J gene TRDJ3, with 11 bases matching TRDD3. Germline V gene lookup returns CDR1 GEAIGNYY and CDR2 EKD. V shed 2 bases and J 2 bases; nucleotides not matched to a gene: 10. This CDR3 is 20 amino acids long. CDR3 DNA sequence: TGTGCCTGTGACAAACTGGGGGATAGCTATGGGACCTGGGACACCCGACAGATGTTTTTC. Protein product: CACDKLGDSYGTWDTRQMFF.

This clone was counted between two and nine times. This may come from a read error, since a much larger clone is one base off. The chain employs TRDV2 and TRDJ3; 13 bases line up with TRDD3. Germline CDR1 and CDR2: GEAIGNYY and EKD. The CDR3 loop spans 21 amino acids. Trimming removed 0 bases from V and 2 bases from J; junction bases left unmatched: 9. The CDR3 reads CACDTILGDTKKTWDTRQMFF. CDR3 coding DNA: TGTGCCTGTGACACCATACTGGGGGATACGAAAAAAACCTGGGACACCCGACAGATGTTTTTC.

This clone appeared a few times. A much more abundant neighbour one base away suggests this may be a read error. The rearrangement joins TRDV2 to TRDJ3; 11 nucleotides line up with TRDD3. Germline assignment: CDR1 GEAIGNYY and CDR2 EKD. This CDR3 region has 18 residues. CDR3 in DNA: TGTGCCAGTGACCTACTGGGGGATAGCTCCTGGGACACCCGACAGATGTTTTTC. Translated, it gives CASDLLGDSSWDTRQMFF.

This clone is classed as large (0.1 to 1%). The rearrangement links TRDV1 to TRDJ1; D gene ambiguous. The CDR3 covers 14 residues. V gave up 0 bases and J gave up 9 bases, with 14 bases separating them. Germline loops: CDR1 TSWWSYY, CDR2 QGS. Here the CDR3 DNA reads TGTGCTCTTGGGGAACTGTCTCCCCATGCGGAACTCATCTTT. Its protein is CALGELSPHAELIF.

Within the sample, this clone is medium-sized. A much larger clone is a single base away; this may be a read error. The gene calls are TRDV2 and TRDJ3; 10 bases are shared with TRDD3. Germline-derived CDR1 and CDR2 are GEAIGNYY and EKD. V was clipped by 1 base and J by 0 bases; unmatched bases: 11. CDR3 length: 21 residues. CDR3 DNA: TGTGCCTGTGACACGACGGAAAACTGGGGGATGCTCTCCTGGGACACCCGACAGATGTTTTTC. Encoded protein: CACDTTENWGMLSWDTRQMFF.

This clone is judged large (0.1 to 1%). The V and J genes are TRDV2 and TRDJ2; 7 nucleotides align to TRDD3. CDR3 size: 13 residues. Trimming took 3 bases from V and 4 from J; bases not matched to a gene: 1. Looked up from germline, CDR1 is GEAIGNYY and CDR2 is EKD. The CDR3 here is CACDYWGTAQLFF. DNA for the CDR3: TGTGCCTGTGACTACTGGGGGACAGCACAACTCTTCTTT.

Remarks on this clone: This sequence may be a read error, since a much larger clone differs from it by one base. The V call is TRDV2, the J call TRDJ3, with 11 bases fitting TRDD3. The germline CDR1 and CDR2 sequences are GEAIGNYY and EKD. The CDR3 runs 18 residues. The CDR3 region is CASDKVLGDTWDTRQMFF. The CDR3 DNA is TGTGCCAGTGACAAAGTACTGGGGGATACCTGGGACACCCGACAGATGTTTTTC.

This rearrangement joins TRDV2 to TRDJ1, with TRDD3 matching over 9 bases. The last part of the DNA fits TRDJ2 better; the J call may be wrong. The germline CDR1 and CDR2 sequences are GEAIGNYY and EKD. The CDR3 runs to 16 residues. CDR3 protein: CACDVVLGDLTAQLFF. Written as DNA, the CDR3 is TGTGCCTGTGACGTCGTACTGGGGGATTTGACAGCACAACTCTTCTTT.

Turning to this clone: Only one base separates this from a far larger clonotype, so it likely reflects a read error. Other nucleotide sequences from this sample produce the same CDR3. V usage is TRDV3 and J usage is TRDJ1; 12 nucleotides agree with TRDD3. Trimming took 5 bases from V and 2 from J; bases not matched to a gene: 24. CDR3 length equals 20 residues. Germline V gene sequence: CDR1 TVYSNPD, CDR2 GDNSRS (reference sequence). The CDR3 coding sequence is TGTGCCCTTGGAGGGGGCTGGGGGATACGTTCCACCTACAATACCGATAAACTCATCTTT. This encodes CALGGGWGIRSTYNTDKLIF.

This clone counts as large. The chain combines TRDV1 with TRDJ2, with 10 bases aligning to TRDD3. From germline, CDR1 is TSWWSYY and CDR2 QGS. The V segment lost 0 bases and the J segment 0 bases; nucleotides outside the gene matches: 16. The CDR3 consists of 22 residues. The CDR3 coding sequence is TGTGCTCTTGGGGAACTAGAGGAGTACTGGGGGATCCCCCCCGCTTTGACAGCACAACTCTTCTTT. This sequence encodes CALGELEEYWGIPPALTAQLFF.

This clone was picked up one time. This sequence joins TRDV2 and TRDJ1, with 10 bases matching TRDD3. The CDR3 loop spans 15 amino acids. Germline V gene sequence: CDR1 GEAIGNYY, CDR2 EKD. After removal of 1 base from V and 5 bases from J, the junction contained 6 bases not matched to a gene. In DNA form, the CDR3 reads TGTGCCTGTGACACTTTGTACTGGGGGATGGATAAACTCATCTTT. Its protein is CACDTLYWGMDKLIF.

In its sample, this clone ranks as medium-sized. The rearrangement links TRDV2 to TRDJ1; the match to TRDD3 covers 7 bases. The CDR3 runs 14 residues. The ends lost 0 bases at V and 0 bases at J; junction bases unmatched: 0. Germline V gene lookup returns CDR1 GEAIGNYY and CDR2 EKD. CDR3 sequence (DNA): TGTGCCTGTGACACCTGGGGGAACACCGATAAACTCATCTTT. This gives the protein CACDTWGNTDKLIF.

This clone is medium-sized within its sample. The chain recombines TRDV2 with TRDJ3; 9 nucleotides match TRDD3. V was pared by 3 bases and J by 0 bases, with 5 bases of the junction left unmatched. The CDR3 length is 18 residues. Looked up from germline, CDR1 is GEAIGNYY and CDR2 is EKD. CDR3 loop: CACDALGDGSWDTRQMFF. The CDR3 DNA follows: TGTGCCTGTGACGCACTGGGGGACGGCTCCTGGGACACCCGACAGATGTTTTTC.

In regard to this clone: It is likely a read error: a sequence one base away is far more abundant. The chain employs TRDV1 and TRDJ4, with D perhaps matching TRDD2 (5 bases). This CDR3 has 16 amino acids. CDR1 is TSWWSYY, CDR2 QGS, per germline. The CDR3 DNA follows: TGTGCTCTTGGGGAGGCCTTCTTTCCCACTTCTAGACACCTGATCTTT. Its translation is CALGEAFFPTSRHLIF.

With regard to this clone: It is likely a read error: a sequence one base away is far more abundant. The V gene is TRDV1, the J gene TRDJ3, with 9 nucleotides matching TRDD3. The CDR3 runs to 20 residues. The V gene's germline CDR1 is TSWWSYY and CDR2 QGS. CDR3 bases: TGTGCTCTTGGGGAAATGGCTCTGGGGGATCTTACGTGGGACGCCCGACAGATGTTTTTC. Its translation: CALGEMALGDLTWDARQMFF.

This clone is categorized as medium-sized. This chain uses TRDV1 with TRDJ1; 13 bases are shared with TRDD3. This CDR3 is built from 25 residues. V shed 0 bases, J shed 2 bases, and the junction held 27 bases outside the gene matches. Germline lookup yields CDR1 TSWWSYY and CDR2 QGS. CDR3 coding DNA: TGTGCTCTTGGGGAACTTGAGGGGGCCTTCCTACCCTTTTACTGGGGGATACGTGGGACCGATAAACTCATCTTT. Translated, it gives CALGELEGAFLPFYWGIRGTDKLIF.

This clone is labeled as large. The V call is TRDV2, the J call TRDJ3, with 11 nucleotides matching TRDD3. The CDR3 sequence is 18 residues long. V shed 2 bases, J shed 0 bases, and the junction held 2 bases outside the gene matches. Germline CDR1 and CDR2: GEAIGNYY and EKD. The CDR3 reads CACDNTGGYSWDTRQMFF. For the CDR3, the DNA is TGTGCCTGTGACAATACTGGGGGATACTCCTGGGACACCCGACAGATGTTTTTC.

Of note for this clone: A much bigger clone sits one base away, suggesting this may be a read error. V gene TRDV2 combines with J gene TRDJ3; TRDD3 aligns across 11 bases. The CDR3 extends over 20 amino acids. V shed 2 bases, J shed 0 bases, and the junction held 8 bases outside the gene matches. The germline CDR1 and CDR2 sequences are GEAIGNYY and EKD. CDR3 in amino acids: CACDILGDNQRSWDTRQMFF. The CDR3 region has the DNA TGTGCCTGTGACATACTGGGGGATAACCAGCGCTCCTGGGACACCCGACAGATGTTTTTC.

A word on this clone: A far larger clone lies a single base away; this is likely a read error. V gene TRDV1 combines with J gene TRDJ2; the match to TRDD3 covers 11 bases. This CDR3 is built from 24 residues. Germline V lookup: CDR1 TSWWSYY, CDR2 QGS. The J segment lost 6 bases and the V segment lost 0 bases, leaving 27 bases of the junction unmatched. This CDR3 reads CALGELDMRLELVLGDMRAAQLFF. The CDR3 region has the DNA TGTGCTCTTGGGGAACTAGATATGCGTTTGGAGCTCGTACTGGGGGATATGCGGGCAGCACAACTCTTCTTT.

By proportion, this clone is medium-sized (0.01 to 0.1%). The chain uses TRDV2 and TRDJ2, with 11 bases lining up with TRDD3. The CDR3 spans 16 residues. Germline CDR1 is GEAIGNYY and CDR2 is EKD. J was trimmed by 0 bases and V by 2 bases; bases with no gene match: 1. The CDR3 bases are TGTGCCTGTGACATACTGGGGGATACTTTGACAGCACAACTCTTCTTT. It specifies CACDILGDTLTAQLFF.

Concerning this clone: It is likely a read error: a sequence one base away is far more abundant. The chain recombines TRDV1 with TRDJ1, with 11 bases identical to TRDD3. V lost 5 bases and J lost 1; bases outside the gene matches: 33. Germline V gene data show CDR1 as TSWWSYY and CDR2 as QGS. The CDR3 sequence is 25 residues long. CDR3 nucleotide sequence: TGTGCTCTTGGGACTCCCCGGCTGACTCGGGCCTTCTCGTACTGGGGGATAGTGGTCACCGATAAACTCATCTTT. It encodes CALGTPRLTRAFSYWGIVVTDKLIF.

A remark on this clone: This likely reflects a read error, since a far larger clone is one base away. The chain combines TRDV1 with TRDJ1, with 9 bases identical to TRDD2. The germline gives CDR1 TSWWSYY, CDR2 QGS. The ends lost 2 bases at V and 1 base at J; junction bases unmatched: 17. CDR3 size: 20 residues. The CDR3 sequence: CALGEEAFLPGEYCTDKLIF. CDR3 in DNA: TGTGCTCTTGGGGAAGAGGCCTTCCTACCGGGGGAGTATTGCACCGATAAACTCATCTTT.

This clone appeared a few times. A clone one base away is much larger, so this may be a read error. The chain has TRDV2 and TRDJ3; 11 bases match TRDD3. The CDR3 is made up of 19 amino acids. CDR1 GEAIGNYY and CDR2 EKD come from the germline V gene. CDR3 protein: CACNTVLGDSSWDTRQMFF. The CDR3 nucleotides read TGTGCCTGTAACACCGTACTGGGGGATAGCTCCTGGGACACCCGACAGATGTTTTTC.

As to this clone: A read error may explain this, as a much larger clone is one base away. This chain links TRDV2 with TRDJ3; 13 bases align to TRDD3. This CDR3 spans 20 amino acids. The V segment lost 2 bases and the J segment 0 bases; nucleotides outside the gene matches: 6. Germline lookup yields CDR1 GEAIGNYY and CDR2 EKD. The CDR3 DNA follows: TGTGCCTGTGACAAAGTACTGGGGGATACGAGCTCCTGGGACACCCGACAGATGTTTTTC. This encodes CACDKVLGDTSSWDTRQMFF.

By share, this clone ranks as medium-sized. The chain joins TRDV2 to TRDJ3; 11 bases are a match to TRDD3. This CDR3 spans 17 amino acids. J was trimmed by 3 bases and V by 2 bases; bases with no gene match: 2. The V gene's germline CDR1 is GEAIGNYY and CDR2 EKD. CDR3 DNA sequence: TGTGCCTGTGACAGTACTGGGGGATACTGGGACACCCGACAGATGTTTTTC. Translating it yields CACDSTGGYWDTRQMFF.

Note on this clone: A much more abundant neighbour one base away suggests this may be a read error. The chain uses TRDV1 and TRDJ1; D perhaps matches TRDD3 (5 bases). Germline V gene data show CDR1 as TSWWSYY and CDR2 as QGS. The CDR3 sequence is 19 residues long. Written as DNA, the CDR3 is TGTGCTCTTAGGGACCCAGGGGGGTTGTACTGGAGTAAGACCGATAAACTCATCTTT. It yields the protein CALRDPGGLYWSKTDKLIF.

Regarding this clone: This may stem from a read error, because a much larger clone lies one nucleotide away. This chain connects TRDV1 to TRDJ1; tentatively, D is TRDD3 (8 bases). This CDR3 region has 20 residues. Trimming stripped 5 bases from V and 0 bases from J, with 28 bases between. Germline values: CDR1 TSWWSYY, CDR2 QGS. The CDR3 region is CALGIFLLGAGGTYTDKLIF. The CDR3 DNA sequence: TGTGCTCTTGGGATATTCCTACTGGGGGCCGGGGGGACGTACACCGATAAACTCATCTTT.

Remarks on this clone: This likely stems from a read error, as it lies one base from a far larger clone. The chain joins TRDV3 to TRDJ1; TRDD3 agrees at 9 bases. The CDR3 is 19 residues long. Germline loops: CDR1 TVYSNPD, CDR2 GDNSRS (reference sequence). The CDR3 DNA reads TGTGCCTTTATGGGGCGGAGGGGGTTTAGGGGATACGCAACCGATAAATTCATCTTT. Translated: CAFMGRRGFRGYATDKFIF.

For this clone: A read error is possible here, since a much larger clone lies one base away. The V call is TRDV1, the J call TRDJ1; 11 bases are shared with TRDD3. The germline V gene encodes CDR1 TSWWSYY and CDR2 QGS. The CDR3 has 25 residues. The CDR3 is CALGSRNRPSYGWGILIPSTNKLIF. The CDR3 DNA reads TGTGCTCTTGGGTCGAGAAACAGGCCATCCTACGGCTGGGGGATACTTATACCCTCCACCAATAAACTCATCTTT.

This clone has more than one count but fewer than ten. This likely reflects a read error, since a far larger clone is one base away. The rearrangement uses TRDV2 and TRDJ3; 7 bases are a match to TRDD3. Germline assignment: CDR1 GEAIGNYY and CDR2 EKD. The CDR3 spans 18 residues. Germline trimming cut 4 bases from V and 0 bases from J; bases unmatched to any gene: 8. The chain's CDR3 is CACDTGVYSSWDTRQMFF. The CDR3 bases are TGTGCCTGTGATACTGGGGTATACAGCTCCTGGGACACCCGACAGATGTTTTTC.